The rows below give T cell receptor beta chains drawn from one sample of a study of Ad26.COV2.S vaccination and SARS-CoV-2 variants. The repertoire was sequenced with immunoSEQ multiplex PCR; TCRdb's copy has only in-frame clones and lacks some. In the table there are 400,000 to 450,000 clones, 90% of which are singletons. The sample in question was peripheral blood, obtained in a trial of Ad26.COV2.S vaccine versus placebo. These receptor sequences come from a person between 18 and 59 years old who received the Ad26.COV2.S COVID-19 vaccine or a placebo. The CDR3 runs from the conserved cysteine through the conserved F or W.

j_gene,v_gene,CDR3aa
TRBJ2-7,TRBV6-2/TRBV6-3,CASSLAYPYEQYF
TRBJ2-7,TRBV24-1,CATRTVRRDHDEQYF
TRBJ2-5,TRBV18,CASSPTSGQETQYF
TRBJ2-5,TRBV7-2,CASSLATVRGETQYF
TRBJ1-1,TRBV28,CASSAFGGGGTEAFF
TRBJ1-4,TRBV18,CASSPLPGTVGQKLFF
TRBJ2-5,TRBV7-9,CASSLEGRSGKETQYF
TRBJ1-5,TRBV27,CASNIWRDPYSNQPQHF
TRBJ2-3,TRBV16,CASSQFGTGEASTDTQYF
TRBJ1-4,TRBV15,CATSRGQMDEKLFF
TRBJ1-2,TRBV5-1,CASEAGTGYGYTF
TRBJ2-1,TRBV3-1/TRBV3-2,CASSQRQGDEQFF
TRBJ2-3,TRBV9,CASSVTDGDTDTQYF